This T cell receptor (beta chain) is from a study of T cell changes during pregnancy in multiple sclerosis. Sequencing used immunoSEQ multiplex PCR; TCRdb keeps in-frame clones, though not all of them. The sample carries about 24,000 clones, 70% to 90% recorded once. Trimming took 1 base from V and 7 from J; bases not matched to a gene: 5. Germline V gene sequence: CDR1 SGHRS, CDR2 YFSETQ. The CDR3 has 15 amino acids. The material sequenced was CD8+ T cells from peripheral blood mononuclear cells, taken in the first trimester of pregnancy. This receptor was taken from a female donor in good health, enrolled as a control in a pregnancy study. The chain is built from TRBV5-1 and TRBJ2-1; TRBD2 matches at 10 bases. The CDR3 loop reads CASSLSSGRSNEQFF. CDR3 nucleotides: TGCGCCAGCAGCTTGTCTAGCGGGAGAAGTAATGAGCAGTTCTTC.